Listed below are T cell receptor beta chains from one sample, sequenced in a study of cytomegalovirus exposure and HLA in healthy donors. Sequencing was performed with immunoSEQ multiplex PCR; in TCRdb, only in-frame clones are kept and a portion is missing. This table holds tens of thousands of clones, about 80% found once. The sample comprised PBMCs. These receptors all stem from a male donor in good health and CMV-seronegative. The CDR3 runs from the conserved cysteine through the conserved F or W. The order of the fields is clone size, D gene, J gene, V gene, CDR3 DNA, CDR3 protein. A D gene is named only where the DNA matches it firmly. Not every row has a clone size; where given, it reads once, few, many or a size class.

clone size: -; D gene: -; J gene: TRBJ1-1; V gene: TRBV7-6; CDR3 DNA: TGTGCCAGCAGCCCTATATCGCCGGTCGGACAGAACACTGAAGCTTTCTTT; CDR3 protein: CASSPISPVGQNTEAFF
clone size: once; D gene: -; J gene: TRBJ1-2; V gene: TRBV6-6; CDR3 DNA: TGTGCCAGCAGTTATAGGGACACCATAGCTAACTATGGCTACACCTTC; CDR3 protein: CASSYRDTIANYGYTF
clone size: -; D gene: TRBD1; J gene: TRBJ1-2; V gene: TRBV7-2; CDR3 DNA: TGTGCCAGCAGCTTAGACTTTGCGGGGGGGACAGCCTTTTATGGCTACACCTTC; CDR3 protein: CASSLDFAGGTAFYGYTF
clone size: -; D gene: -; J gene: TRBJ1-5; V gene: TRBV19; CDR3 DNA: TGTGCCAGTAGTACCCTGAACAGAAATCAGCCCCAGCATTTT; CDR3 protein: CASSTLNRNQPQHF
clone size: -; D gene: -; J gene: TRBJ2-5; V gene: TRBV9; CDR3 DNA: TGTGCCAGCAGCGTAGCTTCTACCGAGACCCAGTACTTC; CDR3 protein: CASSVASTETQYF
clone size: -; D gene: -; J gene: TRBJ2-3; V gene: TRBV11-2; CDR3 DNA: TGTGCCAGCAGTTCCGGCCGGACAGAAAGCACAGATACGCAGTATTTT; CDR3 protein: CASSSGRTESTDTQYF
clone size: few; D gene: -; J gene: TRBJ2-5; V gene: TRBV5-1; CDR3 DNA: TGCGCCAGCAGCTTATTGTCAAATCAAGAGACCCAGTACTTC; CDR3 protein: CASSLLSNQETQYF
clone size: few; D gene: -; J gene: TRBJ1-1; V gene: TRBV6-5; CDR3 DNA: TGTGCCAGCACCCAAGGGGTGAACACTGAAGCTTTCTTT; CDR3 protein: CASTQGVNTEAFF
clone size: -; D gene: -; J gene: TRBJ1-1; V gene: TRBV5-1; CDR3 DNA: TGCGCCAGCAGCTCTGGGGGGGGCCGGAGCACTGAAGCTTTCTTT; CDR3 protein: CASSSGGGRSTEAFF
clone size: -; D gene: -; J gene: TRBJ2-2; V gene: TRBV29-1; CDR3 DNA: TGCAGCGTTGGTAGGGACACCCGGTCCGGGGAGCTGTTTTTT; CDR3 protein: CSVGRDTRSGELFF
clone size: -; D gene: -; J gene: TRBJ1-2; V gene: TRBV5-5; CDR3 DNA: TGTGCCAGCAGCCCGAACTATGGCTACACCTTC; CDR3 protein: CASSPNYGYTF
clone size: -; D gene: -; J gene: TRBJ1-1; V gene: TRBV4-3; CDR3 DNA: TGCGCCAGCAGCCAAGGGCGGGTTCGCGGGAACACTGAAGCTTTCTTT; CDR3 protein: CASSQGRVRGNTEAFF
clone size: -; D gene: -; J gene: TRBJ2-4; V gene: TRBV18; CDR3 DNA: TGTGCCAGCTCACCAACCTTCGACAGCCCAGCCAAAAACATTCAGTACTTC; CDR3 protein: CASSPTFDSPAKNIQYF
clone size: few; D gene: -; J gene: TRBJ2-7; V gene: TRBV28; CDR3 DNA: TGTGCCAGCACCCGGACAGCCCATACCTACGAGCAGTACTTC; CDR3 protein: CASTRTAHTYEQYF
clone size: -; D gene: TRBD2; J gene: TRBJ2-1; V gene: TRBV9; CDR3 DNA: TGTGCCAGCAGCGGCCGGGACTACAGACCTAATGAGCAGTTCTTC; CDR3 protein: CASSGRDYRPNEQFF
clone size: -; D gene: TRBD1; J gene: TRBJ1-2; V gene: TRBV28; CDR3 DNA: TGTGCCAGCAGTGCCGTGGACAGGGGGTCTAACTATGGCTACACCTTC; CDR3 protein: CASSAVDRGSNYGYTF
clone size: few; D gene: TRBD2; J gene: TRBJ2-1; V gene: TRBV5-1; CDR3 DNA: TGCGCCAGCACTAGCGGGGGGGCCTCCGTACACAATGAGCAGTTCTTC; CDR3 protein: CASTSGGASVHNEQFF
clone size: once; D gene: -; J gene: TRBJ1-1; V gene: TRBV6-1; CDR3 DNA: TGTGCCAGCAAAATCCTTATCGTGAACACTGAAGCTTTCTTT; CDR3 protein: CASKILIVNTEAFF
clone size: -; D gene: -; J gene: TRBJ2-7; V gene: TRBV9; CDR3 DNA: TGTGCCAGCAGCGTAGATGCGGATCTCTACGAGCAGTACTTC; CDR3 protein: CASSVDADLYEQYF
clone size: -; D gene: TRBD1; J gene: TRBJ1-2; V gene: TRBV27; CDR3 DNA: TGTGCCAGCAGTTCGGGACAGGGGGCAAATGGCTACACCTTC; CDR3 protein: CASSSGQGANGYTF
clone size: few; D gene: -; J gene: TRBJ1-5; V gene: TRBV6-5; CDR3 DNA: TGTGCCAGCAGTTACACACAGAATCAGCCCCAGCATTTT; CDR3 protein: CASSYTQNQPQHF
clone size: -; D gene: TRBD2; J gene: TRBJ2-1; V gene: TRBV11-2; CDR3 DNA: TGTGCCAGCAGCGTTAGCGGGGTCTCTTACAATGAGCAGTTCTTC; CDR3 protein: CASSVSGVSYNEQFF
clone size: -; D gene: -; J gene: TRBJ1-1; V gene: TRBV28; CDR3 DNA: TGTGCCAGCAGTCCCCGCCACAGGGAAGCTTTCTTT; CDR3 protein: CASSPRHREAFF
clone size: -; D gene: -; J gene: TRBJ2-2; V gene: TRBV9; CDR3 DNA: TGTGCCAGCAGCGTAGGCGGGGCCGCCACCGGGGAGCTGTTTTTT; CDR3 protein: CASSVGGAATGELFF
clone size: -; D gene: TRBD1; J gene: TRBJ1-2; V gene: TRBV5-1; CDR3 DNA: TGCGCCAGCAGCGTGGGGACAGAGATCTATGGCTACACCTTC; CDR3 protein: CASSVGTEIYGYTF
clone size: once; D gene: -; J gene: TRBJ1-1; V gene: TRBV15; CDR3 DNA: TGTGCCACCAGCAGAGAAACAGTGGGCACTGAAGCTTTCTTT; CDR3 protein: CATSRETVGTEAFF
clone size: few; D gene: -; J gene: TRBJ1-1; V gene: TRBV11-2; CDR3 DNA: TGTGCCAGCAGCTTGATGTCCCTTGGCCACACTGAAGCTTTCTTT; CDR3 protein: CASSLMSLGHTEAFF
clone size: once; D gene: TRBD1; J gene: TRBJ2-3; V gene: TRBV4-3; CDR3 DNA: TGCGCCAGCAGCCAGGGGACAGGATGGACAGATACGCAGTATTTT; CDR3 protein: CASSQGTGWTDTQYF
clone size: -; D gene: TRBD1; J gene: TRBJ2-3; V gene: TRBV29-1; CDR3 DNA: TGCAGCGTCGTACAGGGGGCTACAGATACGCAGTATTTT; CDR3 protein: CSVVQGATDTQYF
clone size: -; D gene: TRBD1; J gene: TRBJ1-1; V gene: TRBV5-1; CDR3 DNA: TGCGCCAGCAGCTCCCTCCAGATCGACAGGGTAACGAACACTGAAGCTTTCTTT; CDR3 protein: CASSSLQIDRVTNTEAFF
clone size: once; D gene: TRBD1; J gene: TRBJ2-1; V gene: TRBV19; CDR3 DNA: TGTGCCAGTAGACAGGACAGGGGTCACAATGAGCAGTTCTTC; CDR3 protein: CASRQDRGHNEQFF
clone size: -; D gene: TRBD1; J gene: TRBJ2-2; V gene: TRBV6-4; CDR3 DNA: TGTGCCAGCGCCCAGGGGGCGGACACCGGGGAGCTGTTTTTT; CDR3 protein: CASAQGADTGELFF
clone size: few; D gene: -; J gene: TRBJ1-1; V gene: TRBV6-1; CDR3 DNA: TGTGCCAGCAGCGCCGAACCCCTTACGGAGGGGAAAGCTTTCTTT; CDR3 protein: CASSAEPLTEGKAFF
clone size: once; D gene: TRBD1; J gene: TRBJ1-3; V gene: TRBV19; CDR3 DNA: TGTGCCAGTAGTATAACCGACAGGGGCACCTCTGGAAACACCATATATTTT; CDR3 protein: CASSITDRGTSGNTIYF
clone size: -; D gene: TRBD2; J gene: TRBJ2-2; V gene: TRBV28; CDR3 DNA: TGTGCCAGCAGTGAAAGGCTAGCGGGGGCTACCGGGGAGCTGTTTTTT; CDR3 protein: CASSERLAGATGELFF
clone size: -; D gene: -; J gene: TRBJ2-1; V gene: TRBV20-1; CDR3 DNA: TGCAGTGCTAGGCACGGCAATGAGCAGTTCTTC; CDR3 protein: CSARHGNEQFF
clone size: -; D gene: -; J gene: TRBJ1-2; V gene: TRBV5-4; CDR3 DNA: TGTGCCAGCAGCTTTTGGGGGCCGGATGGCTACACCTTC; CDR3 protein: CASSFWGPDGYTF
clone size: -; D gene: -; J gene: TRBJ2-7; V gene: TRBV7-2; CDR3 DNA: TGTGCCAGCAGCTCTACCTCTAATTCCCTCTACGAGCAGTACTTC; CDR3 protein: CASSSTSNSLYEQYF
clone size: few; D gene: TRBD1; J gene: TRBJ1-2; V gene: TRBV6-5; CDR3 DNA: TGTGCCAGCAGGGTACAGGGGATCAGTAACTATGGCTACACCTTC; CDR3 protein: CASRVQGISNYGYTF